The next 15 T cell receptor beta chains were all read from a single sample in a study of low-dose radiotherapy and immunotherapy resistance in tumors. Both TCRalpha and TCRbeta chains were reverse transcribed with V-gene-specific primers. The PCR that amplified TCRs ran for about 20 cycles, relying on a constant-region primer and a V-primer adapter. TCRdb recomputed calls from the reads with MiXCR, one row per CDR3 protein. The sample lists 15,000 to 20,000 distinct CDR3 sequences, less than 85% occurring once. These receptors were taken from a human donor with advanced metastatic prostate, ovarian, gallbladder or colorectal cancer (not recorded which). This table probably holds off-target reads from a library built for another chain.

This clonotype was detected a few times. The chain employs TRBV18 and TRBJ2-6, with 8 positions matching TRBD1. With V trimmed by 5 bases and J by 0 bases, 12 bases remained unmatched. The germline V gene has CDR1 KGHSH and CDR2 LQKENI. The length of the CDR3 is 19 residues. DNA of the CDR3: TGTGCCAGCTCATCCTCGGACAGGGTGGCCGGCTCTGGGGCCAACGTCCTGACTTTC. It encodes CASSSSDRVAGSGANVLTF.

The chain links TRBV29-1 to TRBJ2-3; D is possibly TRBD1 (6 bases). Between the trimmed V and J ends, which lost 6 bases and 9 bases, there was a span of 19 bases. Looked up from germline, CDR1 is SQVTM and CDR2 is ANQGSEA. The CDR3 length is 13 residues. CDR3 in amino acids: CSVDRQGFGTQYF. The CDR3 DNA sequence: TGCAGCGTGGATAGGCAGGGGTTTGGCACGCAGTATTTT.

The chain couples TRBV23-1 to TRBJ2-1; 13 bases are shared with TRBD2. TRBV23-1 is sorted into the ORF group, with uncertain function. Trimming cost V 0 bases and J 6 bases; bases outside gene matches: 5. CDR3 length: 17 amino acids. CDR3 DNA sequence: TGCGCCAGCAGTCAATCGGAAGGACTAGCGGGAGTCAATGAGCAGTTCTTC. Its translation: CASSQSEGLAGVNEQFF.

The CDR3 coding sequence is TGCGCCAGCAGTCAATTTAGGGCCGACAATGAGCAGTTCTTC. It specifies CASSQFRADNEQFF. V usage is TRBV23-1 and J usage is TRBJ2-1; D remains ambiguous. TRBV23-1 is designated an ORF whose function remains uncertain. The CDR3 has 14 amino acids. The V end was cut by 1 base, the J end by 5 bases, with 9 bases between.

This chain connects TRBV28 to TRBJ2-7; D ambiguous. Germline lookup yields CDR1 MDHEN and CDR2 SYDVKM. The CDR3 has 11 residues. The CDR3, as DNA: TGTGGAGTCGGGTTCTCCTACGAGCAGTACTTC. It encodes CGVGFSYEQYF. The full variable domain, completed using reference TRBV28 and TRBJ2-7, is DVKVTQSSRYLVKRTGEKVFLECVQDMDHENMFWYRQDPGLGLRLIYFSYDVKMKEKGDIPEGYSVSREKKERFSLILESASTNQTSMYLCGVGFSYEQYFGPGTRLTVT.

This clonotype was recorded a few times. V and J are TRBV28 and TRBJ1-1; D is undetermined. Germline lookup yields CDR1 MDHEN and CDR2 SYDVKM. The V and J ends lost 10 bases and 4 bases respectively, with 10 bases between them. This CDR3 region has 11 residues. Here the CDR3 DNA reads TGTGCCATACTCGGGGTCACTGAAGCTTTCTTT. This encodes CAILGVTEAFF.

This rearrangement joins TRBV1 to TRBJ2-3; the D call TRBD2 from the table was never checked on the DNA. TRBV1 is noted as a pseudogene. The CDR3 covers 16 residues. CDR3 coding DNA: TGCGCCAGCAGCCAGACCGTTAGCGGGAGCACAGATACGCAGTATTTT. Its translation is CASSQTVSGSTDTQYF.

This clonotype was counted once. The chain uses TRBV5-1 and TRBJ2-3; 7 positions agree with TRBD2. CDR1 is SGHRS, CDR2 YFSETQ, per germline. V dropped 4 bases and J dropped 2; count of bases not matched to a gene: 10. This CDR3 is 16 amino acids long. The CDR3 sequence: CASSITSSGATDTQYF. The CDR3 DNA reads TGCGCCAGCAGCATAACCTCTAGCGGCGCCACAGATACGCAGTATTTT.

V gene TRBV10-3 combines with J gene TRBJ2-1; D is possibly TRBD1 or TRBD2 (5 bases each). V gave up 0 bases and J gave up 5 bases, with 11 bases separating them. The CDR3 spans 15 residues. Germline CDR1 is ENHRY and CDR2 is SYGVKD. As DNA, the CDR3 is TGTGCCATCAGTGAGTCCCGGGACGGGAACAATGAGCAGTTCTTC. It specifies CAISESRDGNNEQFF.

V is TRBV6-1 and J is TRBJ1-3, with 10 bases matching TRBD1. The V gene end was trimmed by 3 bases and the J gene end by 3 bases; junction bases not matched to a gene: 5. The length of the CDR3 is 16 residues. Germline CDR1 MNHNS, CDR2 SASEGT. For the CDR3, the DNA is TGTGCCAGCAGTGACCGGACAGGGGGTAATGGAAACACCATATATTTT. Translation gives CASSDRTGGNGNTIYF.

The chain recombines TRBV7-2 with TRBJ1-3; no clear D. V lost 3 bases and J lost 0, with 6 bases in between. Germline-derived CDR1 and CDR2 are SGHTA and FQGNSA. CDR3 length equals 14 residues. The CDR3 is CASSLGSSGNTIYF. The CDR3 nucleotides are TGTGCCAGCAGCTTGGGCTCCTCTGGAAACACCATATATTTT.

The chain uses TRBV2 and TRBJ2-7; 8 bases match TRBD1. V lost 6 bases and J lost 0; bases outside the gene matches: 4. This CDR3 comprises 14 residues. Germline V gene data show CDR1 as SNHLY and CDR2 as FYNNEI. The CDR3 sequence: CASSRQGLSYEQYF. The CDR3 DNA reads as TGTGCCAGCAGCCGACAGGGGCTCTCCTACGAGCAGTACTTC. Variable domain in full (rest from reference TRBV2 and TRBJ2-7): EPEVTQTPSHQVTQMGQEVILRCVPISNHLYFYWYRQILGQKVEFLVSFYNNEISEKSEIFDDQFSVERPDGSNFTLKIRSTKLEDSAMYFCASSRQGLSYEQYFGPGTRLTVT.

This chain joins TRBV2 and TRBJ1-5; D uncertain. This CDR3 is built from 17 residues. With 1 base removed from V and 3 bases from J, the gap between germline ends came to 16 bases. Germline CDR1 SNHLY, CDR2 FYNNEI. The CDR3 nucleotides read TGTGCCAGCAGTGAAGGGCCGGTTTTGATCGTCAATCAGCCCCAGCATTTT. Translated, it gives CASSEGPVLIVNQPQHF.

The rearrangement joins TRBV7-2 to TRBJ2-5; 7 nucleotides match TRBD2. The CDR3 runs to 14 residues. Trimming cost V 5 bases and J 7 bases; bases outside gene matches: 10. Germline CDR1 SGHTA, CDR2 FQGNSA. The CDR3 DNA sequence: TGTGCCAGCAGCGGAGGCGGGAGTATGGTGACCCAGTACTTC. Protein sequence: CASSGGGSMVTQYF.

The rearrangement uses TRBV6-2 or TRBV6-3 and TRBJ1-1; TRBD1 agrees at 8 bases. J lost 8 bases, V lost 4 bases, and 9 bases had no gene match. Germline CDR1 and CDR2: MNHEY and SVGEGT. The CDR3 is 14 amino acids. CDR3 region: CASSFDRGRSEAFF. CDR3 DNA sequence: TGTGCCAGCAGTTTTGACAGGGGTCGGTCGGAAGCTTTCTTT.